These T cell receptor beta chains were read from a single sample in a study of blood T cell repertoires in COVID-19. TCRdb's table, derived via immunoSEQ multiplex PCR, lists solely in-frame clones and lacks some. The sample holds around 200,000 clones, over 80% seen once. Sequenced sample: peripheral blood. The source is a middle-aged woman with acute or convalescent COVID-19. Each CDR3 is given with its conserved first and last residue. A D gene is named only where the DNA matches it firmly. The size of a clone is reported for some rows only, either as once, few or many, or as a class for expanded clones.

clone size,J gene,D gene,V gene,CDR3 protein,CDR3 DNA
.,TRBJ2-1,TRBD2,TRBV25-1,CASSARFVAGSYNEQFF,TGTGCCAGCAGTGCACGTTTCGTAGCGGGCTCCTACAATGAGCAGTTCTTC
.,TRBJ2-1,.,TRBV28,CASSLGQEYNEQFF,TGTGCCAGCAGTTTAGGACAAGAGTACAATGAGCAGTTCTTC
.,TRBJ2-3,.,TRBV7-8,CASTLNHPRSTDTQYF,TGTGCCAGCACCCTTAATCATCCTAGGAGCACAGATACGCAGTATTTT
.,TRBJ2-7,.,TRBV18,CASSPGRANEQYF,TGTGCCAGCTCACCGGGCAGGGCCAACGAGCAGTACTTC
.,TRBJ2-1,.,TRBV11-3,CANYPAERSYNEQFF,TGTGCCAACTACCCCGCCGAGCGCTCCTACAATGAGCAGTTCTTC
.,TRBJ2-7,.,TRBV4-2,CASSQDHPGLYEQYF,TGTGCCAGCAGCCAAGATCATCCGGGTCTGTACGAGCAGTACTTC
.,TRBJ2-3,.,TRBV25-1,CASSEYLGGGTDTQYF,TGTGCCAGCAGTGAATATTTAGGTGGGGGGACAGATACGCAGTATTTT
.,TRBJ2-2,.,TRBV6-1,CASSEARVTEIGGELFF,TGTGCCAGCAGTGAGGCGCGCGTGACGGAGATTGGCGGGGAGCTGTTTTTT
.,TRBJ1-4,.,TRBV18,CASSRGENEKLFF,TGTGCCAGCTCCCGAGGTGAAAACGAAAAACTGTTTTTT
once,TRBJ1-1,TRBD1,TRBV7-2,CASSLAGQGAAFF,TGTGCCAGCAGCTTAGCGGGACAGGGTGCAGCTTTCTTT
.,TRBJ1-2,TRBD1,TRBV6-6,CASRIPTGGYGYTF,TGTGCCAGCAGGATACCTACAGGGGGCTATGGCTACACCTTC
.,TRBJ2-5,.,TRBV4-1,CASSHRLQETQYF,TGCGCCAGCAGCCACCGACTCCAAGAGACCCAGTACTTC
.,TRBJ2-7,.,TRBV30,CAWSIQGFEQYF,TGTGCCTGGAGTATCCAGGGTTTCGAGCAGTACTTC
.,TRBJ2-1,TRBD2,TRBV5-1,CASSLVLAGGRNEQFF,TGCGCCAGCAGCTTGGTGCTAGCGGGGGGCCGGAATGAGCAGTTCTTC
.,TRBJ2-5,.,TRBV3-1/TRBV3-2,CASSPPGQETQYF,TGTGCCAGCAGCCCGCCGGGGCAAGAGACCCAGTACTTC
.,TRBJ2-2,TRBD1,TRBV24-1,CATSDTRQGNTGELFF,TGTGCCACCAGTGATACAAGACAGGGGAACACCGGGGAGCTGTTTTTT
few,TRBJ2-1,.,TRBV4-2,CASSHQSGFNNEQFF,TGTGCCAGCAGCCACCAGAGCGGGTTCAACAATGAGCAGTTCTTC
.,TRBJ2-7,.,TRBV5-1,CASRISTSSYEQHF,TGCGCCAGCAGGATATCGACAAGCTCCTACGAGCAGCACTTC
.,TRBJ1-6,TRBD1,TRBV7-2,CASSLETGTNSPLHF,TGTGCCAGCAGCTTAGAGACAGGGACTAATTCACCCCTCCACTTT
.,TRBJ2-3,.,TRBV28,CASSSGVFTQYF,TGTGCCAGCAGTTCAGGCGTATTTACGCAGTATTTT
.,TRBJ1-1,TRBD1,TRBV3-1/TRBV3-2,CASRGQITEAFF,TGTGCCAGCAGGGGACAGATCACTGAAGCTTTCTTT
.,TRBJ2-7,.,TRBV2,CASREQLGVYEQYF,TGTGCCAGCAGGGAACAGCTAGGGGTCTACGAGCAGTACTTC
.,TRBJ2-3,.,TRBV27,CASSPKGNTQYF,TGTGCCAGCAGTCCAAAGGGGAATACGCAGTATTTT
once,TRBJ2-7,.,TRBV6-5,CASSYSEGRIGEQYF,TGTGCCAGCAGTTACTCTGAAGGGAGAATTGGTGAGCAGTACTTC
few,TRBJ1-5,.,TRBV28,CASSPRFRQGSYQPQHF,TGTGCCAGCAGCCCCCGCTTCCGACAAGGGAGTTATCAGCCCCAGCATTTT
.,TRBJ2-1,TRBD2,TRBV5-6,CASSFRRTSDYNEQFF,TGTGCCAGCAGCTTCCGGCGAACTAGCGATTACAATGAGCAGTTCTTC
.,TRBJ2-7,TRBD2,TRBV10-3,CAIGGQLAGGNEQYF,TGTGCCATCGGGGGACAACTAGCGGGAGGTAATGAGCAGTACTTC
.,TRBJ2-7,TRBD1,TRBV5-1,CASSLGVLAGQGIFLKQYF,TGCGCCAGCAGCTTGGGGGTCTTGGCGGGACAGGGTATTTTCTTGAAGCAGTACTTC
.,TRBJ2-5,TRBD1,TRBV29-1,CSAPDRGGETQYF,TGCAGCGCACCCGACAGGGGAGGAGAGACCCAGTACTTC
.,TRBJ1-4,.,TRBV30,CAWSGQENEKLFF,TGTGCCTGGAGTGGACAGGAAAATGAAAAACTGTTTTTT
.,TRBJ1-1,.,TRBV28,CASISGGSPSEAFF,TGTGCCAGTATCTCGGGGGGGTCTCCTTCTGAAGCTTTCTTT
few,TRBJ2-5,TRBD1,TRBV29-1,CSVAAGGETQYF,TGCAGCGTTGCCGCAGGGGGTGAGACCCAGTACTTC
.,TRBJ1-6,TRBD1,TRBV2,CASSGWTGTNSPLHF,TGTGCCAGCAGTGGATGGACAGGGACAAATTCACCCCTCCACTTT
.,TRBJ1-1,TRBD1,TRBV10-3,CAISSQGAVAEAFF,TGTGCCATCAGTTCCCAGGGGGCGGTGGCTGAAGCTTTCTTT
.,TRBJ1-2,.,TRBV23-1,CASSQSTGHGYTF,TGCGCCAGCAGTCAATCGACAGGCCATGGCTACACCTTC
.,TRBJ2-1,TRBD2,TRBV27,CASRNLAGELNEQFF,TGTGCCAGCAGGAATCTAGCGGGAGAGTTAAATGAGCAGTTCTTC
.,TRBJ2-5,.,TRBV5-1,CASSLDSSQETQYF,TGCGCCAGCAGCTTGGACTCATCTCAAGAGACCCAGTACTTC
.,TRBJ1-1,TRBD1,TRBV28,CASVSQGAYTEAFF,TGTGCCAGCGTGTCACAGGGGGCGTATACTGAAGCTTTCTTT
few,TRBJ1-2,TRBD1,TRBV27,CASSSLGTASYGYTF,TGTGCCAGCAGTTCCCTTGGGACAGCTTCCTATGGCTACACCTTC
.,TRBJ1-3,TRBD1,TRBV15,CATSRDRTGGENTIYF,TGTGCCACCAGCAGAGATCGGACAGGGGGCGAAAACACCATATATTTT
.,TRBJ2-7,TRBD2,TRBV7-9,CASSTRGGALTYEQYF,TGTGCCAGCAGCACCCGCGGGGGAGCGTTGACCTACGAGCAGTACTTC
.,TRBJ2-1,.,TRBV11-3,CASSPPQANYNEQFF,TGTGCCAGCAGCCCCCCGCAGGCCAACTACAATGAGCAGTTCTTC
few,TRBJ2-2,TRBD2,TRBV5-1,CASSYWRGAGNTGELFF,TGCGCCAGCAGTTACTGGCGGGGGGCGGGGAACACCGGGGAGCTGTTTTTT
.,TRBJ2-5,.,TRBV12-3/TRBV12-4,CASSFDQETQYF,TGTGCCAGCAGTTTCGACCAAGAGACCCAGTACTTC
few,TRBJ2-1,TRBD2,TRBV6-6,CASRTSGSISEQFF,TGTGCCAGCAGGACTAGCGGGAGTATTAGTGAGCAGTTCTTC
.,TRBJ1-4,.,TRBV7-2,CASGAYSEKLFF,TGTGCCAGCGGGGCGTACTCTGAAAAACTGTTTTTT
.,TRBJ2-1,TRBD2,TRBV6-5,CASSTLAGSYNEQFF,TGTGCCAGCAGTACACTAGCGGGGTCATACAATGAGCAGTTCTTC
.,TRBJ1-2,.,TRBV12-3/TRBV12-4,CASSFPGLYGYTF,TGTGCCAGCAGTTTTCCAGGGCTCTATGGCTACACCTTC
.,TRBJ1-2,TRBD1,TRBV5-1,CASSTGTGPYGYTF,TGCGCCAGCAGTACCGGGACAGGCCCTTATGGCTACACCTTC
.,TRBJ1-6,.,TRBV7-2,CASSPQVTGDYSPLHF,TGTGCCAGCAGCCCACAGGTGACAGGAGACTATTCACCCCTCCACTTT
.,TRBJ2-1,TRBD1,TRBV19,CASSGTGGSYEQFF,TGTGCCAGTAGCGGGACAGGGGGCTCGTATGAGCAGTTCTTC
.,TRBJ2-1,TRBD2,TRBV4-1,CASSTHGLVVNEQFF,TGCGCCAGCAGCACACACGGACTAGTCGTTAATGAGCAGTTCTTC
.,TRBJ2-6,TRBD1,TRBV3-1/TRBV3-2,CASSQAGGLANVLTF,TGTGCCAGCAGCCAAGCAGGGGGCTTAGCCAACGTCCTGACTTTC
once,TRBJ2-1,.,TRBV5-1,CASSFGQNNEQFF,TGCGCCAGCAGCTTCGGACAGAACAATGAGCAGTTCTTC
few,TRBJ2-3,.,TRBV6-4,CASSPGEGSDTQYF,TGTGCCAGCAGCCCAGGGGAGGGGTCAGATACGCAGTATTTT
.,TRBJ2-2,.,TRBV6-5,CASSFPFTGELFF,TGTGCCAGCAGTTTCCCCTTTACCGGGGAGCTGTTTTTT
once,TRBJ1-1,TRBD1,TRBV4-1,CASSQKTGNNAEAFF,TGCGCCAGCAGCCAAAAGACAGGGAATAACGCTGAAGCTTTCTTT